The text below deals with one TCR beta chain. In the original analysis: Amplification of reference gene primers provided the estimated nucleated cell counts. The table came from immunoSEQ multiplex PCR; TCRdb's copy has only in-frame clones and leaves some out. The D gene and trimming were derived from the DNA, and the V and J assignments and clone size from that table. The repertoire includes around 130,000 clones, roughly 90% of them detected once, and about 17% sits in the top ten. This CDR3 spans 15 amino acids. J was trimmed by 4 bases and V by 7 bases; bases with no gene match: 10. Germline V CDR1 and CDR2: MNHEY, SVGAGI. The data stem from a study of blood T cell repertoires in COVID-19. Background on the study: Acute and convalescent COVID-19 samples came from the United States, Italy and Spain. PBMCs, B-cell-depleted T cells, or T cells were the source of the cDNA or gDNA that made up the material.

Sequencing input: peripheral blood. This clonotype was obtained from a man over 45 with active or convalescent COVID-19. The genes are TRBV6-5 and TRBJ1-2; the match to TRBD1 covers 9 bases. DNA of the CDR3: TGTGCCAGCATAACTACGGGACAGGGATTCTATGGCTACACCTTC. The encoded protein is CASITTGQGFYGYTF.